The 7 T cell receptor beta chains below were found in one sample sequenced in a study of blood T cell repertoires in COVID-19. Produced via immunoSEQ multiplex PCR; TCRdb's table is partial and in-frame only. The table shows 380,000 or so clones, with roughly 86% occurring only once. The specimen was PBMCs or T cells enriched from blood (not recorded which). These receptor sequences come from a young man who had recovered from COVID-19.

In DNA, the CDR3 is TGTGCCAGTAGTATCCAACAGACCTATGGCTACACCTTC. Amino acids: CASSIQQTYGYTF. The gene calls are TRBV19 and TRBJ1-2; D gene ambiguous. Between the trimmed V and J ends, which lost 3 bases and 4 bases, there was a span of 9 bases. This CDR3 is built from 13 residues. Germline V gene sequence: CDR1 LNHDA, CDR2 SQIVND (reference sequence).

The chain carries TRBV2 and TRBJ2-2; D is unresolved. V was cut by 1 base and J by 0 bases, with 9 bases left in between. The CDR3 loop spans 16 amino acids. The V gene's germline CDR1 is SNHLY and CDR2 FYNNEI. The CDR3 DNA sequence: TGTGCCAGCAGTGAAGAGAGCTTTGCGAACACCGGGGAGCTGTTTTTT. Translated, it gives CASSEESFANTGELFF.

The chain is built from TRBV10-3 and TRBJ2-7, with D hard to call. V was trimmed by 7 bases and J by 0 bases, leaving 10 bases between them. CDR3 length: 13 residues. CDR1 and CDR2 (germline): ENHRY, SYGVKD. CDR3 nucleotides: TGTGCCATCAAAACTCCGAGCTCCTACGAGCAGTACTTC. Translation gives CAIKTPSSYEQYF.

This clone turned up a few times. The chain recombines TRBV15 with TRBJ1-1, with a weak D call TRBD1 (6 bases). The V end was cut by 0 bases, the J end by 4 bases, with 12 bases between. The CDR3 has 15 residues. Germline V CDR1 and CDR2: LNHNV, YYDKDF (reference sequence). The CDR3 loop is CATSRDLGAGTEAFF. CDR3 DNA: TGTGCCACCAGCAGAGATCTGGGGGCAGGCACTGAAGCTTTCTTT.

This chain uses TRBV5-1 with TRBJ2-7, with D perhaps TRBD1 (6 bases). CDR3 length equals 13 residues. Trimming took off 5 bases at V and 6 bases at J, with 15 bases between the two ends. Germline assignment: CDR1 SGHRS and CDR2 YFSETQ. The CDR3 here is CASRPGHSSEQYF. CDR3 DNA: TGCGCCAGCAGGCCGGGACACTCGTCCGAGCAGTACTTC.

The J gene is TRBJ2-7, the V gene TRBV15; D is perhaps TRBD1 (6 bases). Trimming pared 0 bases from V and 4 bases from J, leaving 10 bases between. The CDR3 contains 14 residues. From germline, CDR1 is LNHNV and CDR2 YYDKDF (reference sequence). The CDR3 here is CATSRERGWYEQYF. The CDR3 DNA sequence: TGTGCCACCAGCAGAGAAAGGGGGTGGTACGAGCAGTACTTC.

The rearrangement joins TRBV7-2 to TRBJ1-3; no reliable D call. Trimming removed 5 bases from V and 0 bases from J, with 14 bases in between. This CDR3 region has 16 residues. The germline gives CDR1 SGHTA, CDR2 FQGNSA. As DNA, the CDR3 is TGTGCCAGCAGCCCCCGAGAGCTCCTCTCTGGAAACACCATATATTTT. Translating gives CASSPRELLSGNTIYF.